The 10 T cell receptor beta chains listed next were all sequenced from one sample in a study of monozygotic twins with inflammatory bowel disease. TCRdb reanalyzed the 5' RACE reads, giving one entry per CDR3 protein sequence and no DNA. The repertoire table contains roughly 150,000 distinct CDR3 sequences. Sample: blood. The receptors stem from a human donor with ulcerative colitis or Crohn's disease, or a healthy co-twin of an affected twin (not recorded which).

The chain is built from TRBV20-1 and TRBJ2-1; TCRdb's D gene call, TRBD2, goes unchecked for lack of DNA. CDR1 and CDR2 from the germline V gene are DFQATT and SNEGSKA (reference sequence). The CDR3 covers 15 residues. Here the CDR3 reads CSASDTGTRPNEQFF.

This rearrangement joins TRBV24-1 to TRBJ2-5; no DNA is available, so the TRBD1 call from TCRdb remains unchecked. The V gene's germline CDR1 is KGHDR and CDR2 SFDVKD. This CDR3 contains 14 residues. CDR3 loop: CATRPARGQETQYF.

The chain carries TRBV6-2 or TRBV6-3 and TRBJ2-5; the TCRdb call, TRBD1, lacks DNA for checking. CDR1 and CDR2 from the germline V gene are MNHEY and SVGEGT. The CDR3 consists of 13 residues. CDR3 sequence reads: CASRPPGQETQYF.

CDR3 region: CASDRGGEAFF. The chain is built from TRBV14 and TRBJ1-1; the TRBD1 assignment by TCRdb is unverifiable without DNA. This CDR3 has 11 residues. Germline assignment: CDR1 SGHDN and CDR2 FVKESK.

This chain connects TRBV10-3 to TRBJ1-3; TCRdb proposes TRBD1, but this gene call is untestable without DNA. The CDR3 runs 14 residues. Per germline, CDR1 ENHRY and CDR2 SYGVKD. CDR3 region: CAITEDNSGNTIYF.

The V gene is TRBV12-5, the J gene TRBJ2-1; absent DNA, TCRdb's TRBD1 call cannot be checked. The CDR3 sequence is 16 residues long. The V gene's germline CDR1 is LGHNT and CDR2 FRNRAP. The CDR3 protein is CASGPSGTGFHNEQFF.

The genes are TRBV7-2 and TRBJ2-3; TCRdb designates TRBD1, a call that cannot be tested without DNA. Germline V gives CDR1 SGHTA, CDR2 FQGNSA. There are 15 residues in the CDR3. The CDR3 loop reads CASSSRTGWTDTQYF.

The chain uses TRBV29-1 and TRBJ2-4; TCRdb names TRBD2, which stays unverified in the absence of DNA. Germline CDR1 reads SQVTM; CDR2 reads ANQGSEA. This CDR3 is 13 amino acids long. The CDR3 sequence: CSALAGGENIQYF.

The gene calls are TRBV6-2 or TRBV6-3 and TRBJ2-2. CDR3 size: 16 residues. CDR1 is MNHEY and CDR2 is SVGEGT in the germline V gene. This chain's CDR3 is CASSTPGLANTGELFF.

J is TRBJ2-4 and V is TRBV7-2; no DNA is available, so the TRBD2 call from TCRdb remains unchecked. Germline-derived CDR1 and CDR2 are SGHTA and FQGNSA. The CDR3 has 14 residues. This chain's CDR3 is CASSRPGLANIQYF.